This section outlines one T cell receptor (beta chain) sequence together with its context. Its antigen is currently unknown. This sample is part of a study of T cell responses to AZD1222 COVID-19 vaccine. General study results and limits: It should be noted that donors were predominantly white British and more often female, and clonal diversity was possibly underestimated. Close to half of all spike-specific TCRs reportedly target regions of the variants that are unmutated.

The protocol was immunoSEQ multiplex PCR, while the TCRdb copy is restricted to in-frame clones and leaves out a portion. Of around 120,000 clones listed, approximately 84% are singletons. Germline V lookup: CDR1 SGHNT, CDR2 YYREEE (reference sequence). V trimming: 4 bases; J trimming: 2 bases; junction bases outside the gene matches: 9. This CDR3 is 16 amino acids long. The chain is built from TRBV5-4 and TRBJ1-5; TRBD1 matches at 7 bases. Sequencing was performed on peripheral blood, taken on day 0 of AZD1222 vaccination. The receptor was isolated from an adult in good health. This CDR3 is CASSDRDSGGNQPQHF. CDR3 DNA sequence: TGTGCCAGCAGCGACAGGGACAGCGGCGGCAATCAGCCCCAGCATTTT.